What follows are 23 T cell receptor beta chains derived from one specimen sequenced in a study of T cell clonality in common variable immunodeficiency. These receptors' targets are unknown. General study results and limits: Common variable immunodeficiency TCR beta sequences reportedly had fewer deletions and N-nucleotide insertions.

TCRdb's copy holds only in-frame clones and misses some; the assay was immunoSEQ multiplex PCR. The sample holds about 31,000 clones, and no clone turns up only once. Material: peripheral blood mononuclear cells. The receptors originated from a human donor with common variable immunodeficiency.

This clone has at least ten counts. The CDR3 goes on 3 residues after the read ends, and that part is filled in from the germline J gene. This chain connects TRBV10-3 to TRBJ2-3, with D possibly TRBD1 on 5 matching bases. V shed 4 bases and J shed 0 bases, with 8 bases lying between them. The CDR3 length is 14 residues. Germline loops: CDR1 ENHRY, CDR2 SYGVKD. CDR3 DNA, as far as it was read: TGTGCCATCAGTGCACAGGTAAGCACAGATACG. This translates into CAISAQVSTDT. The full CDR3 is CAISAQVSTDTQYF.

This clone was observed a handful of times. The read finishes 3 residues shy of the CDR3 end, and the germline J gene is used to complete it. This chain uses TRBV19 with TRBJ1-1, with 10 bases lining up with TRBD1. Trimming at V came to 6 bases and at J to 5 bases, leaving 6 bases not matched to a gene. The germline CDR1 and CDR2 sequences are LNHDA and SQIVND (reference sequence). This CDR3 is built from 14 residues. This CDR3 reads CASRSDRGRTEAFF. Incomplete CDR3 DNA: TGTGCCAGTAGGTCTGACAGGGGGCGAACTGAA. The variable domain in full, completed from reference TRBV19 and TRBJ1-1, reads DGGITQSPKYLFRKEGQNVTLSCEQNLNHDAMYWYRQDPGQGLRLIYYSQIVNDFQKGDIAEGYSVSREKKESFPLTVTSAQKNPTAFYLCASRSDRGRTEAFFGQGTRLTVV.

The sample holds many counts of this clone. From the germline J gene comes the end of the CDR3, since the read stops 3 residues before it. The chain is built from TRBV27 and TRBJ1-1, with D hard to call. The CDR3 covers 11 residues. The ends were cut back, 5 bases at V and 7 bases at J, with 8 bases in the middle. The germline V gene has CDR1 MNHEY and CDR2 SMNVEV (reference sequence). The DNA read from the CDR3 is TGTGCCAGCAGTCTTTTCGGTGAA. It translates to CASSLFGE. The CDR3 as a whole reads CASSLFGEAFF.

Concerning this clone itself: Sequencing ends 3 residues short of the CDR3 end; the germline J gene provides the rest. The rearrangement joins TRBV2 to TRBJ1-2, with 8 bases lining up with TRBD1. CDR3 size: 15 residues. Per germline, CDR1 SNHLY and CDR2 FYNNEI. The J segment lost 2 bases and the V segment lost 6 bases, leaving 8 bases of the junction unmatched. CDR3 region: CASRNDRGGNYGYTF. The CDR3 DNA, read in part, is TGTGCCAGCAGAAATGACAGGGGAGGAAACTATGGC.

This clone was observed a few times. The DNA ends 3 residues before the CDR3 does, and the rest of the CDR3 is filled in from the germline J gene. The rearrangement links TRBV19 to TRBJ1-5; 9 nucleotides match TRBD1. This CDR3 is 15 amino acids long. V was clipped by 3 bases and J by 5 bases; unmatched bases: 5. Per germline, CDR1 LNHDA and CDR2 SQIVND (reference sequence). Incomplete CDR3 DNA: TGTGCCAGTAGTATTACAGGGGGCTCGGATCAGCCC. It specifies CASSITGGSDQP. The full CDR3 sequence reads CASSITGGSDQPQHF.

By proportion, this clone is medium-sized. The read ends 3 residues before the CDR3 terminus; that terminus is restored from the germline J gene. The V call is TRBV30, the J call TRBJ1-1; the match to TRBD1 covers 8 bases. With 2 bases clipped from V and 6 bases from J, the junction kept 5 bases outside the gene matches. The CDR3 is made up of 13 amino acids. Germline V gene data show CDR1 as GTSNPN and CDR2 as SVGIG (reference sequence). CDR3 amino acids: CAWSSDRGSEAFF. CDR3 DNA (partial): TGTGCCTGGAGTTCTGACAGGGGCTCTGAA.

The table lists this clone with many counts. With the read ending 3 residues before the CDR3 end, the germline J gene is used to fill in that end. This chain connects TRBV10-3 to TRBJ1-1; the match to TRBD1 covers 8 bases. The CDR3 has 13 residues. Trimming took 6 bases from V and 0 from J; bases not matched to a gene: 0. Germline values: CDR1 ENHRY, CDR2 SYGVKD. This chain's CDR3 is CAIRGQVNTEAFF. Partial CDR3 DNA: TGTGCCATCAGGGGACAGGTGAACACTGAA.

There are many counts of this clone. The read terminates 3 residues before the CDR3 end, so the remaining end is supplied by the germline J gene. The chain is built from TRBV7-9 and TRBJ2-7, with D possibly TRBD2 on 5 matching bases. From germline, CDR1 is SEHNR and CDR2 FQNEAQ (reference sequence). V shed 1 base and J shed 5 bases, with 12 bases lying between them. CDR3 length: 14 amino acids. The DNA read from the CDR3 is TGTGCCAGCAGCTTAGATAGGGTTAGCGACGAG. It codes for CASSLDRVSDE. In full, the CDR3 is CASSLDRVSDEQYF.

This clone showed up many times. The read ends 3 residues early relative to the CDR3; the germline J gene fills the gap. The V gene is TRBV7-3, the J gene TRBJ2-1, with 9 bases identical to TRBD2. Trimming removed 5 bases from V and 7 bases from J; junction bases left unmatched: 9. In germline, CDR1 is SGHTA, CDR2 FQGTGA. The CDR3 has 15 amino acids. The sequenced CDR3 bases are TGTGCCAGCAGCGCCGGGAGCGGGAGGCAAAATGAG. This sequence encodes CASSAGSGRQNE. The whole CDR3 region reads CASSAGSGRQNEQFF.

This clone was detected many times. The CDR3 is cut off 3 residues early in the read; its end comes from the germline J gene. The chain recombines TRBV2 with TRBJ2-2; 7 bases fit TRBD2. This CDR3 is 15 amino acids long. Germline CDR1 is SNHLY and CDR2 is FYNNEI. V shed 7 bases and J 2 bases; nucleotides not matched to a gene: 7. The CDR3 sequence is CASTGEGRNTGELFF. CDR3 DNA, as far as it was read: TGTGCCAGCACGGGGGAGGGGCGCAACACCGGGGAG.

This clone has ten or more counts. The read ends 3 residues early relative to the CDR3; the germline J gene fills the gap. This chain uses TRBV7-3 with TRBJ2-3; no firm D call. In germline, CDR1 is SGHTA, CDR2 FQGTGA. V lost 2 bases and J lost 6, with 6 bases in between. The CDR3 contains 12 residues. The CDR3 spells CASSLSSDTQYF. The covered CDR3 bases are TGTGCCAGCAGCTTATCGTCCGATACG.

In this sample, this clone turned up many times. Read sequence stops 3 residues before the CDR3 end, and the germline J gene provides the missing end. The gene calls are TRBV7-9 and TRBJ1-4; 7 nucleotides line up with TRBD1. The J segment lost 4 bases and the V segment lost 5 bases, leaving 7 bases of the junction unmatched. This CDR3 has 15 residues. The V gene's germline CDR1 is SEHNR and CDR2 FQNEAQ (reference sequence). The chain's CDR3 is CASSPTGALNEKLFF. The sequenced CDR3 bases are TGTGCCAGCAGCCCTACAGGGGCCCTTAATGAAAAA.

Of note for this clone: The CDR3 end is not reached by the read, which stops 3 residues before it; the germline J gene fills it in. The chain joins TRBV2 to TRBJ1-2, with D possibly matching TRBD1 (6 bases). Deletions cut 2 bases from V and 4 bases from J, with 14 bases between. CDR1 and CDR2 (germline): SNHLY, FYNNEI. CDR3 size: 15 residues. CDR3 protein: CASSESQGSSYGYTF. The sequenced CDR3 bases are TGTGCCAGCAGTGAAAGTCAGGGGTCGAGCTATGGC.

This clone was found many times. The CDR3 sequence is CASSVTGNSYNEQFF. The covered CDR3 bases are TGTGCCAGCAGCGTGACAGGGAACTCCTACAATGAG. The chain is built from TRBV7-3 and TRBJ2-1; 7 positions match TRBD1. The read finishes 3 residues shy of the CDR3 end, and the germline J gene is used to complete it. V shed 5 bases and J 0 bases; nucleotides not matched to a gene: 4. Germline V lookup: CDR1 SGHTA, CDR2 FQGTGA. The CDR3 is 15 residues long.

This clone was detected a few times. The CDR3 end lies 3 residues beyond the end of the read and is filled in from the germline J gene. The rearrangement uses TRBV7-9 and TRBJ1-1, with a tentative D call TRBD1 (5 bases). The CDR3 covers 12 residues. In germline, CDR1 is SEHNR, CDR2 FQNEAQ (reference sequence). CDR3 DNA, as far as it was read: TGTGCCAGCAGCACGGGCCAGGGCTCG. This translates into CASSTGQGS. The CDR3 reads in full as CASSTGQGSAFF.

The table lists this clone with many counts. The read gets to within 3 residues of the CDR3 end, and the germline J gene fills in the rest. The chain carries TRBV20-1 and TRBJ1-5; D possibly corresponds to TRBD1 (5 bases). The CDR3 loop spans 15 amino acids. The germline V gene encodes CDR1 DFQATT and CDR2 SNEGSKA (reference sequence). Trimming shortened V by 0 bases and J by 2 bases, and 11 bases separated the two germline ends. The CDR3 here is CSAREGAIGNQPQHF. CDR3 bases read: TGCAGTGCTAGAGAAGGGGCTATAGGCAATCAGCCC.

There are many counts of this clone. The read falls 3 residues short of the CDR3 end, and the missing part is taken from the germline J gene. The V and J genes are TRBV29-1 and TRBJ2-1; 15 positions match TRBD2. V lost 4 bases to trimming and J lost 8 bases; unmatched junction nucleotides: 3. This CDR3 has 14 residues. The germline V gene encodes CDR1 SQVTM and CDR2 ANQGSEA. The CDR3 bases that were read are TGCAGCGTTGGGACTAGCGGGAGGGTATATGAG. Protein sequence: CSVGTSGRVYE. The full CDR3 protein reads CSVGTSGRVYEQFF.

At least ten counts were recorded for this clone. The DNA ends 3 residues before the CDR3 does, and the rest of the CDR3 is filled in from the germline J gene. The chain couples TRBV20-1 to TRBJ2-4, with 16 bases matching TRBD2. Germline trimming cut 5 bases from V and 3 bases from J; bases unmatched to any gene: 16. Germline V CDR1 and CDR2: DFQATT, SNEGSKA (reference sequence). CDR3 length: 20 residues. This CDR3 is CSASSPPGTSGRAVKNIQYF. The part of the CDR3 DNA that was read is TGCAGTGCTTCTTCACCCCCCGGGACTAGCGGGAGGGCCGTCAAAAACATT.

This clone was observed at least ten times. The CDR3 is cut off 3 residues early in the read; its end comes from the germline J gene. The chain joins TRBV19 to TRBJ2-7, with 9 bases fitting TRBD1. Looked up from germline, CDR1 is LNHDA and CDR2 is SQIVND (reference sequence). After removal of 3 bases from V and 6 bases from J, the junction contained 9 bases not matched to a gene. This CDR3 has 15 amino acids. Partial CDR3 DNA: TGTGCCAGTAGTATCGGAGGACAGGGGAACTCCGAG. It specifies CASSIGGQGNSE. The whole CDR3 protein reads CASSIGGQGNSEQYF.

Concerning this clone itself: With the read ending 3 residues before the CDR3 end, the germline J gene is used to fill in that end. The chain links TRBV7-3 to TRBJ2-7; 7 nucleotides agree with TRBD2. The CDR3 has 13 amino acids. Germline CDR1 SGHTA, CDR2 FQGTGA. Trimming at V came to 5 bases and at J to 3 bases, leaving 4 bases not matched to a gene. Partial CDR3 DNA: TGTGCCAGCAGCACCTCTAGCGGCTACGAG. As protein: CASSTSSGYE. The full CDR3 protein is CASSTSSGYEQYF.

This clone was observed many times. The DNA ends 3 residues before the CDR3 does, and the rest of the CDR3 is filled in from the germline J gene. The chain recombines TRBV5-5 with TRBJ1-2, with no clear D. Trimming cost V 2 bases and J 1 base, with 6 bases left between them. Germline CDR1 reads SGHKS; CDR2 reads YYEKEE (reference sequence). There are 13 residues in the CDR3. The DNA read from the CDR3 is TGTGCCAGCAGCTTACAGAATAACTATGGC. This encodes CASSLQNNYG. The CDR3 in its entirety is CASSLQNNYGYTF.

This clone occurred many times. The read ends 3 residues early relative to the CDR3; the germline J gene fills the gap. This chain joins TRBV19 and TRBJ2-1, with TRBD1 identical over 7 bases. Per germline, CDR1 LNHDA and CDR2 SQIVND (reference sequence). Germline trimming cut 5 bases from V and 6 bases from J; bases unmatched to any gene: 10. CDR3 length: 15 amino acids. The DNA read from the CDR3 is TGTGCCAGTAGTCCTTACAGGGGTAATGTCAATGAG. Its translation: CASSPYRGNVNE. The CDR3, in full, reads CASSPYRGNVNEQFF.

This clone was counted many times. CDR3 loop: CAWRDKNIDEQFF. Partial CDR3 DNA: TGTGCCTGGAGGGACAAGAACATAGATGAG. The V and J genes are TRBV30 and TRBJ2-1, with D perhaps TRBD1 (5 bases). The CDR3 end falls 3 residues outside the read, so it is completed with the germline J gene. Per the germline V gene, CDR1 is GTSNPN and CDR2 is SVGIG (reference sequence). V gave up 3 bases and J gave up 8 bases, with 14 bases separating them. CDR3 length equals 13 residues.